These 11 T cell receptor beta chains originate from one sample sequenced in a study of blood T cell repertoires in COVID-19. Repertoires were generated with immunoSEQ multiplex PCR, while TCRdb's copy carries only in-frame clones and drops some. The sample contains about 150,000 clones, about 85% of which appear only once. The sequencing input was peripheral blood. These receptors came from a human donor with COVID-19, enrolled during active disease. The donor label of this sample is uncertain.

The CDR3 nucleotides are TGTGCCAGCAGCTTGGGTCGGACAGGGAGTAATTCACCCCTCCACTTT. This translates into CASSLGRTGSNSPLHF. J is TRBJ1-6 and V is TRBV5-8; 8 bases agree with TRBD1. Germline V gene sequence: CDR1 SGHTS, CDR2 YDEGEE. The CDR3 contains 16 residues. The ends lost 0 bases at V and 6 bases at J; junction bases unmatched: 5.

This chain uses TRBV25-1 with TRBJ2-1; 7 bases align to TRBD1. V trimming: 1 base; J trimming: 9 bases; junction bases outside the gene matches: 12. The germline V gene has CDR1 MGHDK and CDR2 SYGVNS. This CDR3 contains 16 residues. CDR3 region: CASSESGGKNPGEQFF. The CDR3, as DNA: TGTGCCAGCAGTGAATCAGGGGGTAAAAATCCGGGTGAGCAGTTCTTC.

The chain uses TRBV9 and TRBJ2-5, with TRBD2 matching over 7 bases. Germline V gene sequence: CDR1 SGDLS, CDR2 YYNGEE. The CDR3 length is 13 residues. Trimming at V came to 2 bases and at J to 7 bases, leaving 5 bases not matched to a gene. The CDR3 DNA follows: TGTGCCAGCAGCGTGCGGGGGTTAGGGACCCAGTACTTC. Protein: CASSVRGLGTQYF.

This chain uses TRBV9 with TRBJ2-1; TRBD1 matches at 7 bases. The germline CDR1 and CDR2 sequences are SGDLS and YYNGEE. The J segment lost 7 bases and the V segment lost 0 bases, leaving 7 bases of the junction unmatched. The CDR3 covers 15 residues. CDR3 nucleotides: TGTGCCAGCAGCGTAGCATCACAGGGGATAAATGAGCAGTTCTTC. It yields the protein CASSVASQGINEQFF. Full variable domain (missing parts from reference TRBV9 and TRBJ2-1): DSGVTQTPKHLITATGQRVTLRCSPRSGDLSVYWYQQSLDQGLQFLIQYYNGEERAKGNILERFSAQQFPDLHSELNLSSLELGDSALYFCASSVASQGINEQFFGPGTRLTVL.

V and J are TRBV18 and TRBJ1-6; 10 nucleotides align to TRBD1. The germline gives CDR1 KGHSH, CDR2 LQKENI. The CDR3 loop spans 14 amino acids. V shed 8 bases, J shed 9 bases, and the junction held 7 bases outside the gene matches. The CDR3 DNA sequence: TGTGCCAGCACCTCCGGGACAGGGGCTTCACCCCTCCACTTT. Encoded protein: CASTSGTGASPLHF.

The J gene is TRBJ1-4, the V gene TRBV5-1; tentative D call: TRBD1 (6 bases). V dropped 0 bases and J dropped 4 bases, with 13 bases sitting between them. Germline V gene lookup returns CDR1 SGHRS and CDR2 YFSETQ. The CDR3 consists of 16 residues. The CDR3 is CASSLGRGGDNEKLFF. CDR3 DNA sequence: TGCGCCAGCAGCTTGGGCAGGGGAGGGGATAATGAAAAACTGTTTTTT.

The chain recombines TRBV5-1 with TRBJ2-2; TRBD2 aligns across 8 bases. Germline assignment: CDR1 SGHRS and CDR2 YFSETQ. V shed 1 base, J shed 1 base, and the junction held 9 bases outside the gene matches. This CDR3 contains 18 residues. The CDR3 sequence: CASSLIPPGLGNTGELFF. The CDR3 coding sequence is TGCGCCAGCAGCTTGATACCCCCGGGACTAGGGAACACCGGGGAGCTGTTTTTT. The whole variable domain, filled in from reference TRBV5-1 and TRBJ2-2, reads KAGVTQTPRYLIKTRGQQVTLSCSPISGHRSVSWYQQTPGQGLQFLFEYFSETQRNKGNFPGRFSGRQFSNSRSEMNVSTLELGDSALYLCASSLIPPGLGNTGELFFGEGSRLTVL.

The chain joins TRBV5-3 to TRBJ2-7, with 10 positions matching TRBD1. TRBV5-3 is known as an ORF, though its function is uncertain. Trimming removed 4 bases from V and 6 bases from J; junction bases left unmatched: 1. This CDR3 contains 12 residues. The CDR3 coding sequence is TGTGCCAGAAGCCGGACAGGGGGCGAGCAGTACTTC. Encoded protein: CARSRTGGEQYF.

The rearrangement joins TRBV5-1 to TRBJ1-4, with D possibly matching TRBD1 (6 bases). The germline gives CDR1 SGHRS, CDR2 YFSETQ. V lost 5 bases to trimming and J lost 2 bases, with 13 bases between them. The CDR3 runs 15 residues. CDR3 DNA sequence: TGCGCCAGCAGTCGGTCAGGGGAGACTAATGAAAAACTGTTTTTT. Its translation: CASSRSGETNEKLFF.

The genes are TRBV27 and TRBJ1-3; TRBD1 is a possible D gene (5 bases). The V and J ends lost 5 bases and 4 bases respectively, with 12 bases between them. Germline V gene sequence: CDR1 MNHEY, CDR2 SMNVEV (reference sequence). The CDR3 runs to 14 residues. The CDR3 DNA is TGTGCCAGCAGTCAGCACGGGGGGGGAAACACCATATATTTT. Encoded protein: CASSQHGGGNTIYF.

The rearrangement joins TRBV30 to TRBJ1-2; 8 bases map to TRBD1. Germline CDR1 is GTSNPN and CDR2 is SVGIG (reference sequence). V shed 4 bases, J shed 7 bases, and the junction held 8 bases outside the gene matches. The CDR3 length is 13 residues. The CDR3 here is CAWNGQGGAGYTF. In DNA, the CDR3 is TGTGCCTGGAACGGACAGGGAGGCGCTGGCTACACCTTC.